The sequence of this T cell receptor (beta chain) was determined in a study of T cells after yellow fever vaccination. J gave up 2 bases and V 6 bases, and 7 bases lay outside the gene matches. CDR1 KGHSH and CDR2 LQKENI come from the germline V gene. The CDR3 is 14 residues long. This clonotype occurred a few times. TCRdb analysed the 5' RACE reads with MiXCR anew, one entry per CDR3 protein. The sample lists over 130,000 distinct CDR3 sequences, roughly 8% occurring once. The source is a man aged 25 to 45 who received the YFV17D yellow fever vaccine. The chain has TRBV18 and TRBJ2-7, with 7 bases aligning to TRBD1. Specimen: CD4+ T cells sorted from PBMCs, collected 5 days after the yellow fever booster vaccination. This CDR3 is CASSLDRRAYEQYF. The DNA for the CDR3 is TGTGCCAGCTCCCTGGACAGGCGAGCCTACGAGCAGTACTTC.